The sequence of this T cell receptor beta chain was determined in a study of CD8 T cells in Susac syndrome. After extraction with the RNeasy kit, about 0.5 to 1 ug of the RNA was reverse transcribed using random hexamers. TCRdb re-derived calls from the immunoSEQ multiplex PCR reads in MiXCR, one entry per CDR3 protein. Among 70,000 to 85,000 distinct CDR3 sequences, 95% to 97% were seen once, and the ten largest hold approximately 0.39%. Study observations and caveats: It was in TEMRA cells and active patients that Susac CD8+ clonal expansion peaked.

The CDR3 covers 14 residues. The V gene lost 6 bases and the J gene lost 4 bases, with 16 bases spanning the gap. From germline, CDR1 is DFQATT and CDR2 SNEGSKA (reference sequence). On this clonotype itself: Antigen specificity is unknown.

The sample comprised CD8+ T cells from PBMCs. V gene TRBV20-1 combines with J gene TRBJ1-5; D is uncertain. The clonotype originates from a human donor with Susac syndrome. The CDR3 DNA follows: TGCAGTGCCACGACTCATGGCGCTAATCAGCCCCAGCATTTT. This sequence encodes CSATTHGANQPQHF.